This TCR beta chain was retrieved from a study of T cells in Graves' hyperthyroidism and ophthalmopathy. Study overall: Before any treatment, at initial diagnosis, peripheral blood was collected. Study conclusions and caveats: Blood shared most expanded thyroid clonotypes above 0.001. Median prediction lead before ophthalmopathy onset was 6.5 months with the model.

Authors of the study amplified TCR beta CDR3 regions from RNA transcripts. The HTBI primer set served for first-round RT-PCR of the TCR CDR3. TCRdb called the multiplex PCR reads again in MiXCR, with one record for every CDR3 protein. The table lists 450,000 to 600,000 distinct CDR3 sequences, about 20% of them singletons. This clonotype was seen ten or more times. Its target is not known. Fresh 10 ml peripheral blood yielded PBMCs. The V segment lost 4 bases and the J segment 5 bases; nucleotides outside the gene matches: 10. This CDR3 region has 15 residues. Looked up from germline, CDR1 is SGHRS and CDR2 is YFSETQ.

This sequence originates from a man aged 35 to 55 with Graves' ophthalmopathy. Sequencing used blood. V and J are TRBV5-1 and TRBJ2-7; 9 nucleotides line up with TRBD1. The CDR3 protein is CASSTGQGGRNEQYF. CDR3 coding DNA: TGCGCCAGCAGCACGGGACAGGGAGGTAGGAACGAGCAGTACTTC. Based on the CDR3 plus reference TRBV5-1 and TRBJ2-7, the full variable domain is KAGVTQTPRYLIKTRGQQVTLSCSPISGHRSVSWYQQTPGQGLQFLFEYFSETQRNKGNFPGRFSGRQFSNSRSEMNVSTLELGDSALYLCASSTGQGGRNEQYFGPGTRLTVT.